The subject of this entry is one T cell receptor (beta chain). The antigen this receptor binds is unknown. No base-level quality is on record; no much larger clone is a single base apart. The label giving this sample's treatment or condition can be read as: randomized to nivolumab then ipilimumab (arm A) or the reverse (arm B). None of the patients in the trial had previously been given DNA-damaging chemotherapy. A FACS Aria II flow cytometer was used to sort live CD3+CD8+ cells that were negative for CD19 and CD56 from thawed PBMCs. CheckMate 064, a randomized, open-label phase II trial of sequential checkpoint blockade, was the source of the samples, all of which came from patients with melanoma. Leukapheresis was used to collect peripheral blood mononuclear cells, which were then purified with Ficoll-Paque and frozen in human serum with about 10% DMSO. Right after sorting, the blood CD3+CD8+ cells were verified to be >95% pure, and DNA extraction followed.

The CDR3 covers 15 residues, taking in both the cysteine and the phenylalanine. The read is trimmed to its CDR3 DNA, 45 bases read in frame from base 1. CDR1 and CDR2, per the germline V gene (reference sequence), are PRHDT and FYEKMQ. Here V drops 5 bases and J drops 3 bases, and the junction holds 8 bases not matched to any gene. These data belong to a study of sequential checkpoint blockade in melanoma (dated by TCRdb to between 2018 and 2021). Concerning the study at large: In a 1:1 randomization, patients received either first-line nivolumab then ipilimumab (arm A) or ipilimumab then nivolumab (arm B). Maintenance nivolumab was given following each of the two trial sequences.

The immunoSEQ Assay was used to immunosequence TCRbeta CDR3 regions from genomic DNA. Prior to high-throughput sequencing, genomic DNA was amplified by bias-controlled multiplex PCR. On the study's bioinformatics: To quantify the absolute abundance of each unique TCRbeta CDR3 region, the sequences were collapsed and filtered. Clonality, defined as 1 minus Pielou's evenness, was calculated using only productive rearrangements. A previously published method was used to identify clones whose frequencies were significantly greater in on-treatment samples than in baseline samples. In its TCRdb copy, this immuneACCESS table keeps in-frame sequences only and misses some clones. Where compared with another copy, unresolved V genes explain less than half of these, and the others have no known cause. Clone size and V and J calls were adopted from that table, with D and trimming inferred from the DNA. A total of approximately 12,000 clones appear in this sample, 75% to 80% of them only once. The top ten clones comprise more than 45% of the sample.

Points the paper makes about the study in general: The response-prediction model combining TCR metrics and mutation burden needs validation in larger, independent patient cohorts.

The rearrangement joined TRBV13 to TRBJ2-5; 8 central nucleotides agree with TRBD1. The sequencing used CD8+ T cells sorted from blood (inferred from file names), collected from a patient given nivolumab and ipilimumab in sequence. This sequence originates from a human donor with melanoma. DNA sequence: TGTGCCAGCAGCCCCCGGGACAGGTCGGAAGAGACCCAGTACTTC. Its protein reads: CASSPRDRSEETQYF.